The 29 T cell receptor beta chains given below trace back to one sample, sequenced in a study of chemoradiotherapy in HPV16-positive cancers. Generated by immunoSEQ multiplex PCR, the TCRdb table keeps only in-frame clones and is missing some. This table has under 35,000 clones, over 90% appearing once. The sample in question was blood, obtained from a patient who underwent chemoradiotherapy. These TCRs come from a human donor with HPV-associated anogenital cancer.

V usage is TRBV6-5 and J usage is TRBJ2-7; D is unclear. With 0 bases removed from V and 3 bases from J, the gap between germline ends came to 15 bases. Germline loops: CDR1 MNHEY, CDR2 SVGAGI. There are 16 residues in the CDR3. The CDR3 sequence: CASSYSGYSVGYEQYF. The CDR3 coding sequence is TGTGCCAGCAGTTACTCGGGGTACTCTGTGGGCTACGAGCAGTACTTC.

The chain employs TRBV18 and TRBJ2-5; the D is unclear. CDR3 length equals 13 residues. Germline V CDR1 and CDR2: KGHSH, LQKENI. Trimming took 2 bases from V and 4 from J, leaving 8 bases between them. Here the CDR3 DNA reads TGTGCCAGCTCACCAGACCAGAGAGAGACCCAGTACTTC. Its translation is CASSPDQRETQYF.

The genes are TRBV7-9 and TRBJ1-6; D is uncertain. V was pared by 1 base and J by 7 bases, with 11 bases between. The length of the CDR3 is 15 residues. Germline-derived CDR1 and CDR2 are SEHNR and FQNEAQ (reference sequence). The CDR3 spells CASSLVRTGNSPLHF. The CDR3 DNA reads TGTGCCAGCAGCTTAGTTAGGACGGGAAATTCACCCCTCCACTTT.

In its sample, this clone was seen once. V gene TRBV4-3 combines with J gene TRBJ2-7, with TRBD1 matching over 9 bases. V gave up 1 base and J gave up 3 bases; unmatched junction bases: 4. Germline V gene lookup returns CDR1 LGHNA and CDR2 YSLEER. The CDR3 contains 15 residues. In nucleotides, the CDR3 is TGCGCCAGCAGCCAAGGAGGACAGGGGTACTACGAGCAGTACTTC. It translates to CASSQGGQGYYEQYF.

The CDR3 bases are TGTGCCAGCTCACTCAGACAGAACACCGGGGAGCTGTTTTTT. It translates to CASSLRQNTGELFF. The chain joins TRBV18 to TRBJ2-2; the D is unclear. The CDR3 consists of 14 residues. Between the trimmed V and J ends, which lost 4 bases and 1 base, there was a span of 7 bases. Germline V gene lookup returns CDR1 KGHSH and CDR2 LQKENI.

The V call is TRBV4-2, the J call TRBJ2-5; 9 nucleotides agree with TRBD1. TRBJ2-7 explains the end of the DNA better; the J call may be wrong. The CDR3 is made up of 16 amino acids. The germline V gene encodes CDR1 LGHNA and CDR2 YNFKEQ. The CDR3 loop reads CASSQVGRTGAYEQYF. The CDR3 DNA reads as TGTGCCAGCAGCCAGGTGGGAAGGACAGGGGCCTACGAGCAGTACTTC.

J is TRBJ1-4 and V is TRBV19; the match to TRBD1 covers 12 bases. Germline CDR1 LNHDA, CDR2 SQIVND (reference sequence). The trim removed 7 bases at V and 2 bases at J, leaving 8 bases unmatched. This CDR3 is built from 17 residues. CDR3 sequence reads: CASTPRDRGRTNEKLFF. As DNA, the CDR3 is TGTGCCAGTACTCCCCGGGACAGGGGGCGGACTAATGAAAAACTGTTTTTT.

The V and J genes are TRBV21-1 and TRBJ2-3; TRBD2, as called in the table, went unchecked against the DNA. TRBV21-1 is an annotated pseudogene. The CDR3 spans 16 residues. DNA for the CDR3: TGTGCCAGCAGAGGGACTTCCCGGTTCATCACAGATACGCAGTATTTT. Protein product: CASRGTSRFITDTQYF.

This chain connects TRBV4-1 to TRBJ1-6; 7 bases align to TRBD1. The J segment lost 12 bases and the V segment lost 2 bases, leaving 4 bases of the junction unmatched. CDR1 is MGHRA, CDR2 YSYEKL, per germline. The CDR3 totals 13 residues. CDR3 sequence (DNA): TGCGCCAGCAGCCAATCAGGGGGGGAACCCCTCCACTTT. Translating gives CASSQSGGEPLHF.

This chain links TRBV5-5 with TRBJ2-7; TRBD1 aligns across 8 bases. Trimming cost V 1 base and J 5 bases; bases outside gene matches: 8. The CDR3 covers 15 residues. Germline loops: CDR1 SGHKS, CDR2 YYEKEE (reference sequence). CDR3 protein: CASSLIQGVLNEQYF. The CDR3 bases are TGTGCCAGCAGCTTGATACAGGGGGTGCTGAACGAGCAGTACTTC.

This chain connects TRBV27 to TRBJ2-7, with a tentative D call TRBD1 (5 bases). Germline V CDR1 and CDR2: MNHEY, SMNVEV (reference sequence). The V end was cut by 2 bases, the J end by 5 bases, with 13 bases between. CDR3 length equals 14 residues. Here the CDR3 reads CASSLTRRANEQYF. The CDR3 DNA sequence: TGTGCCAGCAGTTTAACGCGCAGGGCCAACGAGCAGTACTTC.

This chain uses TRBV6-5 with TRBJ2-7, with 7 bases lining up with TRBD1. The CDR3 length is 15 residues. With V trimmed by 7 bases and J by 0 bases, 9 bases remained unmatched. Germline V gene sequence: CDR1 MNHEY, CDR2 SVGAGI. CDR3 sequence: CASTEGTESSYEQYF. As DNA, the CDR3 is TGTGCCAGCACCGAGGGGACAGAGAGCTCCTACGAGCAGTACTTC.

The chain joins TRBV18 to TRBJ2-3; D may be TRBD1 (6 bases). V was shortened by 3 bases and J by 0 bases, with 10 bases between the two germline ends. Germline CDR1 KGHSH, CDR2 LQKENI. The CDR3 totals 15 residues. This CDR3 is CASSPGTHSTDTQYF. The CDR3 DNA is TGTGCCAGCTCACCGGGGACACATAGCACAGATACGCAGTATTTT.

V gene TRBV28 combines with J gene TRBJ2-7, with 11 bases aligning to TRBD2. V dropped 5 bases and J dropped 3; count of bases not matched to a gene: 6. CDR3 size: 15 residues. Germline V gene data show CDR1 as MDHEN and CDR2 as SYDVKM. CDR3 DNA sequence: TGTGCCAGCAGTGACTCCGGGACTAGCGGCTACGAGCAGTACTTC. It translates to CASSDSGTSGYEQYF.

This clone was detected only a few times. CDR3 protein: CASTRLESTDTQYF. The CDR3 bases are TGTGCCAGCACTCGGTTAGAGTCCACAGATACGCAGTATTTT. The chain links TRBV5-6 to TRBJ2-3; D remains ambiguous. This CDR3 has 14 residues. The germline gives CDR1 SGHDT, CDR2 YYEEEE. Trimming stripped 6 bases from V and 2 bases from J, with 13 bases between.

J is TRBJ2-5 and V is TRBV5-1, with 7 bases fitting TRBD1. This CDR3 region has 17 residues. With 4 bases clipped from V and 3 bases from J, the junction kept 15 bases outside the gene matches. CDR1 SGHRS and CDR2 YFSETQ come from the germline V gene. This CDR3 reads CASSPTTGLSPKETQYF. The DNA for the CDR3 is TGCGCCAGCAGCCCCACGACAGGGCTGAGTCCCAAAGAGACCCAGTACTTC. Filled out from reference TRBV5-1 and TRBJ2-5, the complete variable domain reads KAGVTQTPRYLIKTRGQQVTLSCSPISGHRSVSWYQQTPGQGLQFLFEYFSETQRNKGNFPGRFSGRQFSNSRSEMNVSTLELGDSALYLCASSPTTGLSPKETQYFGPGTRLLVL.

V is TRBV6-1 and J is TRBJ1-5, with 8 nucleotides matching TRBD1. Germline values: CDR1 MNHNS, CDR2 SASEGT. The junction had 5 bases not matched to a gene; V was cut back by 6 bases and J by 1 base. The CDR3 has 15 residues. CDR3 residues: CASSLQGVSNQPQHF. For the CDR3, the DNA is TGTGCCAGCAGCCTACAGGGGGTAAGCAATCAGCCCCAGCATTTT.

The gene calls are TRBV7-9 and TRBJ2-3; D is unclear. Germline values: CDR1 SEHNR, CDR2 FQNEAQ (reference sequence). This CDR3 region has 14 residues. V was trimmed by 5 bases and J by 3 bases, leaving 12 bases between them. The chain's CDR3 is CASSRPESTDTQYF. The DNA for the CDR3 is TGTGCCAGCAGCCGACCCGAATCGACAGATACGCAGTATTTT.

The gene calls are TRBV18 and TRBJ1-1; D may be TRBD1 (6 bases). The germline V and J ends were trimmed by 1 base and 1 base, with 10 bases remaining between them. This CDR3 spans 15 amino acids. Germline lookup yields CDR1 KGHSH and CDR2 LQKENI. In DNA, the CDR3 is TGTGCCAGCTCACCACTGGACAGCCGGAACACTGAAGCTTTCTTT. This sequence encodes CASSPLDSRNTEAFF. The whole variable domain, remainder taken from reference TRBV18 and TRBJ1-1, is NAGVMQNPRHLVRRRGQEARLRCSPMKGHSHVYWYRQLPEEGLKFMVYLQKENIIDESGMPKERFSAEFPKEGPSILRIQQVVRGDSAAYFCASSPLDSRNTEAFFGQGTRLTVV.

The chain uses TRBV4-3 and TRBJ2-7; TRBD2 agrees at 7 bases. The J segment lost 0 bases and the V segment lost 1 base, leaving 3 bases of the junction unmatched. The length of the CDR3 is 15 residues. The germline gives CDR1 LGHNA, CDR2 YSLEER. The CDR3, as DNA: TGCGCCAGCAGCCAAGCGGCTAGCGGCTCCTACGAGCAGTACTTC. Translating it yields CASSQAASGSYEQYF.

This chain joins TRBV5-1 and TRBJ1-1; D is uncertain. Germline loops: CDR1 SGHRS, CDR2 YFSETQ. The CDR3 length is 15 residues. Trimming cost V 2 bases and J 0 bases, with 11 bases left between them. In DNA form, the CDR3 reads TGCGCCAGCAGCTTATCGGCACCGCTGAACACTGAAGCTTTCTTT. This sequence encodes CASSLSAPLNTEAFF.

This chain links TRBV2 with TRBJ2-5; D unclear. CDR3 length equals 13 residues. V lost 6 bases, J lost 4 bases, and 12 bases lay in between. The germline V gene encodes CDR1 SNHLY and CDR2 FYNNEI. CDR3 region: CASSPNLSETQYF. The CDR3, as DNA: TGTGCCAGCAGCCCGAATTTGTCAGAGACCCAGTACTTC.

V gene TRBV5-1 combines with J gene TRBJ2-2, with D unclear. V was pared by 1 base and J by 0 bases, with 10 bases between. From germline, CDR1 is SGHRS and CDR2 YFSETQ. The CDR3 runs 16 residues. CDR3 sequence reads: CASSLTESANTGELFF. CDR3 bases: TGCGCCAGCAGCTTGACAGAGAGTGCGAACACCGGGGAGCTGTTTTTT.

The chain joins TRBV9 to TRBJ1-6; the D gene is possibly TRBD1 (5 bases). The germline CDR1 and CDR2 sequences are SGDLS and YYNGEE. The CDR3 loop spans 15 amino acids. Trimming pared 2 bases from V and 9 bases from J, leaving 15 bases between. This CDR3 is CASSVDGGGVSPLHF. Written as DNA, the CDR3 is TGTGCCAGCAGCGTGGACGGGGGGGGTGTTTCACCCCTCCACTTT. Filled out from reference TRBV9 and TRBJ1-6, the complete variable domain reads DSGVTQTPKHLITATGQRVTLRCSPRSGDLSVYWYQQSLDQGLQFLIQYYNGEERAKGNILERFSAQQFPDLHSELNLSSLELGDSALYFCASSVDGGGVSPLHFGNGTRLTVT.

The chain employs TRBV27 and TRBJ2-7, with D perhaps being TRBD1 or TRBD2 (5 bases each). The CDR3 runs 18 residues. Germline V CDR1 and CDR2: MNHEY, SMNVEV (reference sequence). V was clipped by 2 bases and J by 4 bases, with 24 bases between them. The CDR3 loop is CASSLGLAGYQGLYEQYF. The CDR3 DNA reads TGTGCCAGCAGTTTAGGCCTCGCGGGTTATCAGGGATTATACGAGCAGTACTTC.

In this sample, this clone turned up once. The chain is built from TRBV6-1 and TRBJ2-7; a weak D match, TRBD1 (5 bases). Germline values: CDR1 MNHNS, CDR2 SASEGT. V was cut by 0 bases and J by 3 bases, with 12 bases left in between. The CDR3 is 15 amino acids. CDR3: CASSEAQGTGYEQYF. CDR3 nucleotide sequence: TGTGCCAGCAGTGAAGCGCAGGGAACCGGCTACGAGCAGTACTTC.

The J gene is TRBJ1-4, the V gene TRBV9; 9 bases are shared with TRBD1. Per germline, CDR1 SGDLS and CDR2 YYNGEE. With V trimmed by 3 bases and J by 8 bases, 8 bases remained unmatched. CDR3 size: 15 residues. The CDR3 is CASSAYGTGREKLFF. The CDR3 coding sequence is TGTGCCAGCAGCGCCTATGGGACAGGGAGGGAAAAACTGTTTTTT.

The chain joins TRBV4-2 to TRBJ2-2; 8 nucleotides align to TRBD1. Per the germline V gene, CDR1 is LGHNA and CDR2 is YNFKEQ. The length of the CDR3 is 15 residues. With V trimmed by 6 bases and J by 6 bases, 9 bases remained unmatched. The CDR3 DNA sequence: TGTGCCAGCAGACCCAGGGGGCGCGATGCCGGGGAGCTGTTTTTT. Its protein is CASRPRGRDAGELFF.

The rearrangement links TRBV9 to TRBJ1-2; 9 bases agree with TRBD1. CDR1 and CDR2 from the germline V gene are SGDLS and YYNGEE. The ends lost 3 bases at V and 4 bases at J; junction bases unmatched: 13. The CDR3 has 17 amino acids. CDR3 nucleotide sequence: TGTGCCAGCAGCGCCGGGACAGGGAGTGCTGCGGGCTATGGCTACACCTTC. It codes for CASSAGTGSAAGYGYTF.